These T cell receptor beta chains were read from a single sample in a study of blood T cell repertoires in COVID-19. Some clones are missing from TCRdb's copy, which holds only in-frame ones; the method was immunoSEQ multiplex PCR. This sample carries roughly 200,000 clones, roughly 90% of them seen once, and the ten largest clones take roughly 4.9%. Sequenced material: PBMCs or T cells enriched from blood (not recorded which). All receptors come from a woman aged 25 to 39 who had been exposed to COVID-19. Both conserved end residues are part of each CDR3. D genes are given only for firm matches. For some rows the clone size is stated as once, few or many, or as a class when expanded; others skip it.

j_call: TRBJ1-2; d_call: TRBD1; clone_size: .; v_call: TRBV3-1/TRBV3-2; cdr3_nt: TGTGCCAGCAGCCCCATGAGCCACAGGGGAGGAGTGGGGGGCTACACCTTC; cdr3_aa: CASSPMSHRGGVGGYTF
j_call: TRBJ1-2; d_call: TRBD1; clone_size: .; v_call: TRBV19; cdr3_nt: TGTGCCAGTAGTATAGGACAGGGTGGTGGTGGCTACACCTTC; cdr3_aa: CASSIGQGGGGYTF
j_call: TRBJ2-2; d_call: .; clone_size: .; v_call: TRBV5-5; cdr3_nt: TGTGCCAGCAGCTTGGAGAGGGCTGGCACCGGGGAGCTGTTTTTT; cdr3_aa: CASSLERAGTGELFF
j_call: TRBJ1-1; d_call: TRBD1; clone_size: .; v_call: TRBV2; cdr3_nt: TGTGCCAGCAGCGGGACAGGGAGGACTGAAGCTTTCTTT; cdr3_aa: CASSGTGRTEAFF
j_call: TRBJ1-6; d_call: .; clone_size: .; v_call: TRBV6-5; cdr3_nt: TGTGCCAGCAGCCCGCAACCGGGGAAACATTCACCCCTCCACTTT; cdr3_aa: CASSPQPGKHSPLHF
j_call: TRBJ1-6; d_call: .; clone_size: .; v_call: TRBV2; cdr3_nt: TGTGCCAGCAGTGAAGTGGCCGGGGGGACTTCACCCCTCCACTTT; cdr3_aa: CASSEVAGGTSPLHF
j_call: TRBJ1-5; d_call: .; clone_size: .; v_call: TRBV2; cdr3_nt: TGTGCCAGCAAGCGGTATAGCAATCAGCCCCAGCATTTT; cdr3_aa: CASKRYSNQPQHF
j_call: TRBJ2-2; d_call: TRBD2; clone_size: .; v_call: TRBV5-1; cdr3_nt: TGCGCCAGCAGCTTGGCCGGTTCTTTAGCGGGGGAATCGAACACCGGGGAGCTGTTTTTT; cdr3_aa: CASSLAGSLAGESNTGELFF
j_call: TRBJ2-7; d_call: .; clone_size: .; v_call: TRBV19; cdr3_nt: TGTGCCAGTAGTATAGACCCGGACAGCTCCTACGAGCAGTACTTC; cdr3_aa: CASSIDPDSSYEQYF
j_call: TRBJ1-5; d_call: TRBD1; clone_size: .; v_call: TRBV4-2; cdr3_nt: TGTGCCAGCAGCCAAGTTGGGACAGGGGGCTTTCAGCCCCAGCATTTT; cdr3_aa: CASSQVGTGGFQPQHF
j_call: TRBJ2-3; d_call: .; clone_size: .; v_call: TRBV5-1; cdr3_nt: TGCGCCAGCAGCTTGGTGCCTACTGATACGCAGTATTTT; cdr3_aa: CASSLVPTDTQYF
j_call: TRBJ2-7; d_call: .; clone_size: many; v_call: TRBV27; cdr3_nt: TGTGCCAGCAGTTCGCCAAGCCGGCGGGCCGGTCTCCACGAGCAGTACTTC; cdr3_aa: CASSSPSRRAGLHEQYF
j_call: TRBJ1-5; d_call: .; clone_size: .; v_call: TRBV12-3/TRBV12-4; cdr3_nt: TGTGCCAGCAGTTTACAGGGCCGCCCCCAGCATTTT; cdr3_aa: CASSLQGRPQHF
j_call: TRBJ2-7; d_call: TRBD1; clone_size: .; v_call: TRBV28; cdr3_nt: TGTGCCAGCAGTGGTTGGGACAGTGGGTCCTACGAGCAGTACTTC; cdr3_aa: CASSGWDSGSYEQYF
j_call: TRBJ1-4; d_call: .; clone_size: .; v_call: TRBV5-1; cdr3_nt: TGCGCCAGCAGCTTGGGTTCGAGTAATGAAAAACTGTTTTTT; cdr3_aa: CASSLGSSNEKLFF
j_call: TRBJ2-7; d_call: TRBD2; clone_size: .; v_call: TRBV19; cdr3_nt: TGTGCCAGTAGTATCCTCTTTAGCGGGGGAAACTACGAGCAGTACTTC; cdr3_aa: CASSILFSGGNYEQYF
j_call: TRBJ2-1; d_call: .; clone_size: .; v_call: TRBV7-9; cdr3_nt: TGTGCCAGCAGCTTAAGGAAAGGGACTCAACTGAACAATGAGCAGTTCTTC; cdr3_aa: CASSLRKGTQLNNEQFF
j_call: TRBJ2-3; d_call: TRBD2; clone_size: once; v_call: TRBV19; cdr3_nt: TGTGCCAGTAGACAAACTAGCGGGGGGGCCCTTTTCACAGATACGCAGTATTTT; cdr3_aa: CASRQTSGGALFTDTQYF
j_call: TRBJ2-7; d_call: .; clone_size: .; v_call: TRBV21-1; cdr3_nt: TGTGCCAGCAGCACCCCCTTACAGGGTTCCGCCTACGAGCAGTACTTC; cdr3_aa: CASSTPLQGSAYEQYF
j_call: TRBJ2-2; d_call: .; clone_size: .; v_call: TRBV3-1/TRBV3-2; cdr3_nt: TGTGCCAGCAGCCTGAGCGGAACGAACACCGGGGAGCTGTTTTTT; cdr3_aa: CASSLSGTNTGELFF
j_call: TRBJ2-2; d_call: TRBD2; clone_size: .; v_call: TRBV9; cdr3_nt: TGTGCCAGCAGCGTAGGACTAGCGGGTTTACCCGGGGAGCTGTTTTTT; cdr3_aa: CASSVGLAGLPGELFF
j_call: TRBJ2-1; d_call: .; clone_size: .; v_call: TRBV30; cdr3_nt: TGTGCCTGGGGGGGGGCGAATGAGCAGTTCTTC; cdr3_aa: CAWGGANEQFF